A single sample is the source of the 18 T cell receptor beta chains below, sequenced in a study of blood T cells in healthy people across ages. Alongside a J-beta primer mix, a sample-barcoded 5' primer served in a second PCR lasting 7 to 11 cycles. TCRdb itself ran the 5' RACE reads through MiXCR, one entry per CDR3 protein. Among 1.4 million or so distinct CDR3 sequences listed, 35% to 45% were seen once. Sequencing was performed on blood. The receptor set was obtained from a woman in her late teens or twenties in good health.

The V call is TRBV18, the J call TRBJ2-7; D tentatively fits TRBD1 or TRBD2 (5 bases each). The CDR3 runs 16 residues. Germline V CDR1 and CDR2: KGHSH, LQKENI. The V end lost 5 bases, the J end lost 5 bases, and 22 bases lay between the germline ends. CDR3 sequence reads: CASSAQKGPLGHEQYF. The CDR3 DNA sequence: TGTGCCAGCTCAGCACAGAAGGGACCCTTGGGCCACGAGCAGTACTTC. Supplemented by reference TRBV18 and TRBJ2-7, the full variable domain reads NAGVMQNPRHLVRRRGQEARLRCSPMKGHSHVYWYRQLPEEGLKFMVYLQKENIIDESGMPKERFSAEFPKEGPSILRIQQVVRGDSAAYFCASSAQKGPLGHEQYFGPGTRLTVT.

This chain connects TRBV20-1 to TRBJ1-2; 7 nucleotides line up with TRBD1. Germline V gene data show CDR1 as DFQATT and CDR2 as SNEGSKA (reference sequence). Losses at the gene ends were 0 bases for V and 3 bases for J; bases not matched to a gene: 7. The CDR3 loop spans 15 amino acids. The DNA for the CDR3 is TGCAGTGCTAGAGAACAGGGGCGCGGGGACTATGGCTACACCTTC. Amino acids: CSAREQGRGDYGYTF.

This sequence joins TRBV6-2 or TRBV6-3 and TRBJ2-3; the D is unclear. Per germline, CDR1 MNHEY and CDR2 SVGEGT. The CDR3 length is 17 residues. Trimming cost V 6 bases and J 0 bases, with 19 bases left between them. The CDR3 is CASSPILSFTSTDTQYF. The CDR3, as DNA: TGTGCCAGCAGCCCCATCCTCAGCTTTACTAGCACAGATACGCAGTATTTT.

This clonotype was observed a few times. The rearrangement links TRBV20-1 to TRBJ2-3, with D possibly TRBD2 on 5 matching bases. The germline CDR1 and CDR2 sequences are DFQATT and SNEGSKA (reference sequence). The CDR3 has 18 residues. V lost 5 bases and J lost 0, with 24 bases in between. The CDR3 spells CSAPPTMVSDPSTDTQYF. CDR3 coding DNA: TGCAGTGCTCCACCCACTATGGTTAGCGACCCTAGCACAGATACGCAGTATTTT.

This sequence joins TRBV6-6 and TRBJ1-2, with 7 bases fitting TRBD1. The CDR3 loop spans 12 amino acids. The germline CDR1 and CDR2 sequences are MNHNY and SVGAGI (reference sequence). V shed 6 bases, J shed 6 bases, and the junction held 4 bases outside the gene matches. Here the CDR3 reads CASSDRENGYTF. The CDR3 DNA reads TGTGCCAGCAGCGACAGGGAGAATGGCTACACCTTC.

The chain links TRBV19 to TRBJ1-2; 10 bases are shared with TRBD1. CDR3 length: 12 amino acids. Germline CDR1 and CDR2: LNHDA and SQIVND (reference sequence). DNA of the CDR3: TGTGGCACCGGGACAGGGGTATTTGGCTACACCTTC. Translating it yields CGTGTGVFGYTF.

The chain carries TRBV7-9 and TRBJ2-3, with D unresolved. Between the trimmed V and J ends, which lost 5 bases and 2 bases, there was a span of 14 bases. This CDR3 is 15 amino acids long. CDR1 SEHNR and CDR2 FQNEAQ come from the germline V gene (reference sequence). CDR3 loop: CASSLSGYYTDTQYF. CDR3 in DNA: TGTGCCAGCAGCCTCTCGGGTTACTACACAGATACGCAGTATTTT.

The chain employs TRBV5-1 and TRBJ2-1; 8 bases agree with TRBD2. The CDR3 covers 14 residues. Germline CDR1 SGHRS, CDR2 YFSETQ. The V segment lost 0 bases and the J segment 9 bases; nucleotides outside the gene matches: 5. The CDR3 nucleotides are TGCGCCAGCAGCTTGGAAAGCGGGAGTGGTGAGCAGTTCTTC. It is translated as CASSLESGSGEQFF.

In its sample, this clonotype was seen a few times. The chain joins TRBV4-1 to TRBJ1-2; 10 bases are a match to TRBD1. This CDR3 spans 15 amino acids. Germline V CDR1 and CDR2: MGHRA, YSYEKL. The V gene end was trimmed by 4 bases and the J gene end by 8 bases; junction bases not matched to a gene: 10. CDR3 residues: CASSLGTGVYNGYTF. The CDR3 coding sequence is TGCGCCAGCAGCCTAGGGACAGGGGTTTACAACGGCTACACCTTC.

CDR3 amino acids: CASSYALAGFRYEQYF. CDR3 nucleotide sequence: TGTGCCAGCAGTTACGCGCTAGCGGGGTTTAGGTACGAGCAGTACTTC. The V and J genes are TRBV6-6 and TRBJ2-7; TRBD2 matches at 9 bases. V was clipped by 2 bases and J by 4 bases; unmatched bases: 9. Germline values: CDR1 MNHNY, CDR2 SVGAGI (reference sequence). CDR3 size: 16 residues.

This clonotype was found many times. The CDR3 protein is CASSLRQNYGYTF. For the CDR3, the DNA is TGTGCCAGCAGTTTGCGTCAGAACTATGGCTACACCTTC. This rearrangement joins TRBV27 to TRBJ1-2, with D uncertain. The germline CDR1 and CDR2 sequences are MNHEY and SMNVEV (reference sequence). This CDR3 comprises 13 residues. V was cut by 3 bases and J by 2 bases, with 7 bases left in between.

This clonotype was observed a handful of times. The chain joins TRBV25-1 to TRBJ2-7; unclear D gene. Trimming removed 5 bases from V and 1 base from J, with 12 bases in between. The CDR3 is made up of 14 amino acids. Germline V CDR1 and CDR2: MGHDK, SYGVNS. The CDR3 sequence: CASSTRDTSYEQYF. In DNA form, the CDR3 reads TGTGCCAGCAGTACGAGAGACACTTCCTACGAGCAGTACTTC.

The chain uses TRBV20-1 and TRBJ2-5, with TRBD2 matching over 10 bases. This CDR3 spans 15 amino acids. Germline CDR1 reads DFQATT; CDR2 reads SNEGSKA (reference sequence). Losses at the gene ends were 0 bases for V and 11 bases for J; bases not matched to a gene: 12. The CDR3 region is CSARDVASGRYEQYF. CDR3 coding DNA: TGCAGTGCTAGAGATGTGGCTAGCGGGAGATATGAGCAGTACTTC.

This clonotype was detected only a few times. The rearrangement uses TRBV9 and TRBJ2-2; 7 nucleotides match TRBD2. Germline CDR1 SGDLS, CDR2 YYNGEE. After removal of 7 bases from V and 2 bases from J, the junction contained 2 bases not matched to a gene. This CDR3 comprises 13 residues. CDR3: CASWGGNTGELFF. The DNA of the CDR3 is TGTGCCAGCTGGGGGGGTAACACCGGGGAGCTGTTTTTT.

The CDR3 DNA follows: TGTGCCAGCAGTTCCAGCCTCGGTAGCAATCAGCCCCAGCATTTT. Its protein is CASSSSLGSNQPQHF. V and J are TRBV6-6 and TRBJ1-5; D ambiguous. V was shortened by 4 bases and J by 0 bases, with 10 bases between the two germline ends. This CDR3 is built from 15 residues. CDR1 is MNHNY and CDR2 is SVGAGI in the germline V gene (reference sequence).

The rearrangement joins TRBV14 to TRBJ2-1; no firm D call. The CDR3 is 14 amino acids. In germline, CDR1 is SGHDN, CDR2 FVKESK. Trimming removed 1 base from V and 6 bases from J, with 10 bases in between. CDR3: CASSQGIIGNEQFF. The DNA of the CDR3 is TGTGCCAGCAGCCAAGGAATTATAGGCAATGAGCAGTTCTTC.

The CDR3 DNA sequence: TGTGCCAGCAGCTCCATCAACAGGGAGGGCGGCTACACCTTC. It specifies CASSSINREGGYTF. This rearrangement joins TRBV7-8 to TRBJ1-2; a weak D match, TRBD1 (6 bases). Trimming shortened V by 4 bases and J by 8 bases, and 17 bases separated the two germline ends. The germline gives CDR1 SGHVS, CDR2 FQNEAQ. The CDR3 contains 14 residues.

V gene TRBV18 combines with J gene TRBJ2-1; 10 bases agree with TRBD1. Germline assignment: CDR1 KGHSH and CDR2 LQKENI. The CDR3 has 17 residues. The V and J ends lost 1 base and 5 bases, in that order; junction bases with no gene match: 8. CDR3 nucleotides: TGTGCCAGCTCACCACAGGGGACAGGGGTGTTGGACAATGAGCAGTTCTTC. This gives the protein CASSPQGTGVLDNEQFF.